The source of this T cell receptor (beta chain) is a study of cytomegalovirus exposure and HLA in healthy donors. Study-level findings and limits: A missense DCLRE1C variant was associated with V- and J-gene trimming of TCR beta chains in a later analysis, and an independent cohort replicated the association. It was reported in a later analysis that an Asian-associated ancestry cluster showed fewer N-insertions than the approximately 690-donor mean.

Trimming cost V 4 bases and J 2 bases, with 16 bases left between them. CDR1 and CDR2 (germline): GTSNPN, SVGIG (reference sequence). The CDR3 extends over 15 amino acids. The PCR contained 60 Vbeta and 13 Jbeta primers. The protocol was immunoSEQ multiplex PCR, while the TCRdb copy is restricted to in-frame clones and leaves out a portion. This sample has about 210,000 clones, with over 80% found just once. Concerning this clone itself: What it recognizes is unknown.

This TCR was sampled from a woman aged 50 to 60 in good health and CMV-seropositive. The chain uses TRBV30 and TRBJ2-3; TRBD1 is a possible D gene (5 bases). What was sequenced was PBMCs. CDR3 loop: CAWMGGAWFTDTQYF. Here the CDR3 DNA reads TGTGCCTGGATGGGTGGGGCTTGGTTCACAGATACGCAGTATTTT.